These 30 T cell receptor beta chains share one sample of origin, sequenced in a study of long-term antiretroviral therapy in people with HIV. At the survey level, the v3.0 immunoSEQ assay was run. Produced via immunoSEQ multiplex PCR; TCRdb's table is partial and in-frame only. The repertoire holds some 43,000 clones, with about 89% as singletons. The specimen comprised unsorted PBMCs, sampled 0.1 years before starting antiretroviral therapy. All receptors derive from a woman aged 45-65 years with HIV.

The chain couples TRBV5-4 to TRBJ2-2; TRBD2 matches 9 bases. After removal of 4 bases from V and 5 bases from J, the junction contained 9 bases not matched to a gene. Germline V CDR1 and CDR2: SGHNT, YYREEE (reference sequence). This CDR3 has 16 amino acids. The CDR3 is CASSRGLAGFTGELFF. CDR3 DNA: TGTGCCAGCAGCCGTGGTCTAGCGGGGTTTACCGGGGAGCTGTTTTTT.

This chain links TRBV7-8 with TRBJ2-5; D assignment may be TRBD1 or TRBD2 (6 bases each). Germline CDR1 SGHVS, CDR2 FQNEAQ. The germline V and J ends were trimmed by 5 bases and 5 bases, with 18 bases remaining between them. The CDR3 length is 15 residues. The CDR3 here is CASSPGEGGGETQYF. The CDR3 coding sequence is TGTGCCAGCAGCCCCGGTGAGGGGGGCGGGGAGACCCAGTACTTC.

The chain has TRBV30 and TRBJ2-7; tentatively, D is TRBD2 (7 bases). CDR1 is GTSNPN and CDR2 is SVGIG in the germline V gene (reference sequence). Trimming took 3 bases from V and 2 from J, leaving 17 bases between them. This CDR3 spans 15 amino acids. This chain's CDR3 is CAWRPRGQGTYEQYF. CDR3 nucleotide sequence: TGTGCCTGGAGGCCGCGGGGGCAGGGGACCTACGAGCAGTACTTC.

V gene TRBV5-1 combines with J gene TRBJ1-1, with TRBD1 matching 7 bases. Germline CDR1 is SGHRS and CDR2 is YFSETQ. V shed 2 bases and J 2 bases; nucleotides not matched to a gene: 6. The CDR3 contains 15 residues. The DNA of the CDR3 is TGCGCCAGCAGCTTTCAGACAGGGACCAACACTGAAGCTTTCTTT. It codes for CASSFQTGTNTEAFF.

The chain uses TRBV6-1 and TRBJ2-7; weak D call: TRBD1 (5 bases). This CDR3 spans 13 amino acids. The V gene's germline CDR1 is MNHNS and CDR2 SASEGT. V was trimmed by 3 bases and J by 3 bases, leaving 9 bases between them. The DNA for the CDR3 is TGTGCCAGCAGTGACAGGGTGTTCTACGAGCAGTACTTC. Translation gives CASSDRVFYEQYF.

V is TRBV7-9 and J is TRBJ1-5; 8 nucleotides align to TRBD1. J lost 6 bases, V lost 5 bases, and 3 bases had no gene match. Germline V lookup: CDR1 SEHNR, CDR2 FQNEAQ (reference sequence). This CDR3 spans 13 amino acids. The CDR3 protein is CASSPTGAQPQHF. The CDR3 DNA reads as TGTGCCAGCAGCCCGACAGGGGCTCAGCCCCAGCATTTT.

J is TRBJ1-1 and V is TRBV6-5; a possible D gene is TRBD1 (6 bases). CDR1 is MNHEY and CDR2 is SVGAGI in the germline V gene. CDR3 length: 13 residues. V lost 5 bases, J lost 6 bases, and 13 bases lay in between. The CDR3 nucleotides are TGTGCCAGCAGTACGTTACAGGGAGCTGAAGCTTTCTTT. Translation: CASSTLQGAEAFF.

J is TRBJ2-2 and V is TRBV19; D could derive from TRBD1 or TRBD2 (6 bases each). Germline V gives CDR1 LNHDA, CDR2 SQIVND (reference sequence). The germline V and J ends were trimmed by 6 bases and 5 bases, with 19 bases remaining between them. This CDR3 is 16 amino acids long. Here the CDR3 DNA reads TGTGCCAGTAGCACCGGGCCGAGGGGGGTTACCGGGGAGCTGTTTTTT. It codes for CASSTGPRGVTGELFF. The full variable domain, completed using reference TRBV19 and TRBJ2-2, is DGGITQSPKYLFRKEGQNVTLSCEQNLNHDAMYWYRQDPGQGLRLIYYSQIVNDFQKGDIAEGYSVSREKKESFPLTVTSAQKNPTAFYLCASSTGPRGVTGELFFGEGSRLTVL.

The genes are TRBV5-1 and TRBJ2-1, with 12 bases lining up with TRBD2. The CDR3 runs to 17 residues. Germline V gives CDR1 SGHRS, CDR2 YFSETQ. The trim removed 4 bases at V and 2 bases at J, leaving 7 bases unmatched. The chain's CDR3 is CASSRRTSGVTYNEQFF. The CDR3 nucleotides are TGCGCCAGCAGCCGAAGGACTAGCGGGGTAACCTACAATGAGCAGTTCTTC.

This clone has only a few counts. This chain uses TRBV29-1 with TRBJ2-2; 8 bases match TRBD2. This CDR3 is 15 amino acids long. The germline gives CDR1 SQVTM, CDR2 ANQGSEA. With V trimmed by 5 bases and J by 0 bases, 5 bases remained unmatched. The CDR3 region has the DNA TGCAGCGTTTCTGCGGGACTAGCGAACACCGGGGAGCTGTTTTTT. This sequence encodes CSVSAGLANTGELFF.

The sample holds one count of this clone. The genes are TRBV11-1 and TRBJ2-1; no firm D call. CDR1 is SGHAT, CDR2 FQDESV, per germline (reference sequence). The CDR3 extends over 11 amino acids. Trimming took 6 bases from V and 10 from J, leaving 10 bases between them. The CDR3 reads CASRLTTEQFF. The CDR3 DNA sequence: TGTGCCAGCAGACTCACAACCGAGCAGTTCTTC.

This clone appeared a few times. The chain joins TRBV5-1 to TRBJ1-3, with 7 positions matching TRBD1. CDR1 and CDR2 from the germline V gene are SGHRS and YFSETQ. Trimming at V came to 0 bases and at J to 0 bases, leaving 3 bases not matched to a gene. This CDR3 has 16 residues. The CDR3 sequence is CASSLAGQSSGNTIYF. In DNA, the CDR3 is TGCGCCAGCAGCTTGGCGGGACAGAGCTCTGGAAACACCATATATTTT.

This chain uses TRBV29-1 with TRBJ2-7; perhaps D is TRBD1 or TRBD2 (5 bases each). The length of the CDR3 is 13 residues. Germline assignment: CDR1 SQVTM and CDR2 ANQGSEA. V was pared by 4 bases and J by 3 bases, with 13 bases between. The CDR3 coding sequence is TGCAGCGTTGTGCAGGGACCTTACTACGAGCAGTACTTC. Translated, it gives CSVVQGPYYEQYF.

V and J are TRBV11-2 and TRBJ2-5; 7 nucleotides align to TRBD1. The CDR3 length is 15 residues. With V trimmed by 1 base and J by 2 bases, 4 bases remained unmatched. Germline CDR1 SGHAT, CDR2 FQNNGV. The CDR3 sequence is CASSLGPGQQETQYF. DNA of the CDR3: TGTGCCAGCAGCTTAGGTCCGGGACAGCAAGAGACCCAGTACTTC.

J is TRBJ2-1 and V is TRBV9, with D maybe TRBD2 (6 bases). Trimming shortened V by 4 bases and J by 0 bases, and 26 bases separated the two germline ends. The CDR3 spans 20 residues. The germline V gene encodes CDR1 SGDLS and CDR2 YYNGEE. The CDR3 protein is CASSPRPAGGTVSSYNEQFF. The CDR3, as DNA: TGTGCCAGCAGCCCCCGACCTGCGGGCGGGACCGTAAGCTCCTACAATGAGCAGTTCTTC. The full variable domain, completed using reference TRBV9 and TRBJ2-1, is DSGVTQTPKHLITATGQRVTLRCSPRSGDLSVYWYQQSLDQGLQFLIQYYNGEERAKGNILERFSAQQFPDLHSELNLSSLELGDSALYFCASSPRPAGGTVSSYNEQFFGPGTRLTVL.

The chain combines TRBV9 with TRBJ1-2, with D perhaps TRBD1 (5 bases). V was clipped by 0 bases and J by 6 bases, with 12 bases between them. Germline CDR1 is SGDLS and CDR2 is YYNGEE. The CDR3 runs 14 residues. CDR3 in amino acids: CASSVGQGVNGYTF. CDR3 coding DNA: TGTGCCAGCAGCGTAGGTCAGGGCGTGAATGGCTACACCTTC. The full variable domain, with the rest looked up from reference TRBV9 and TRBJ1-2, is DSGVTQTPKHLITATGQRVTLRCSPRSGDLSVYWYQQSLDQGLQFLIQYYNGEERAKGNILERFSAQQFPDLHSELNLSSLELGDSALYFCASSVGQGVNGYTFGSGTRLTVV.

The chain combines TRBV10-3 with TRBJ1-1, with 9 bases identical to TRBD1. V dropped 11 bases and J dropped 8; count of bases not matched to a gene: 15. This CDR3 is built from 14 residues. Germline V gene data show CDR1 as ENHRY and CDR2 as SYGVKD. The CDR3, as DNA: TGTGCCGCCAGGGGACAGGGAAACCCAGGGGAAGCTTTCTTT. It is translated as CAARGQGNPGEAFF.

The chain has TRBV7-2 and TRBJ1-6; 9 nucleotides match TRBD1. The CDR3 is 16 amino acids. Germline CDR1 reads SGHTA; CDR2 reads FQGNSA. J was trimmed by 9 bases and V by 0 bases; bases with no gene match: 6. CDR3 region: CASSLADRGISSPLHF. In DNA form, the CDR3 reads TGTGCCAGCAGCTTAGCGGACAGGGGAATATCTTCACCCCTCCACTTT.

CDR3 DNA sequence: TGTGCCGACGCACAGTGGGGCACCGGGGAGCTGTTTTTT. Its translation: CADAQWGTGELFF. V is TRBV2 and J is TRBJ2-2, with no clear D. Germline assignment: CDR1 SNHLY and CDR2 FYNNEI. The CDR3 consists of 13 residues. The germline V and J ends were trimmed by 11 bases and 4 bases, with 14 bases remaining between them.

The chain joins TRBV4-1 to TRBJ1-4; tentatively, D is TRBD1 (5 bases). In germline, CDR1 is MGHRA, CDR2 YSYEKL. The ends were cut back, 0 bases at V and 8 bases at J, with 19 bases in the middle. The CDR3 has 17 residues. The CDR3 loop is CASSQDRVGSWGEKLFF. The CDR3 DNA follows: TGCGCCAGCAGCCAAGATCGGGTCGGGAGTTGGGGGGAAAAACTGTTTTTT.

V usage is TRBV6-6 and J usage is TRBJ2-7; no clear D gene. This CDR3 is built from 16 residues. The V end lost 4 bases, the J end lost 3 bases, and 19 bases lay between the germline ends. In germline, CDR1 is MNHNY, CDR2 SVGAGI (reference sequence). The CDR3 reads CASSFTPIQNGYEQYF. The CDR3 DNA reads TGTGCCAGCAGTTTTACCCCCATTCAAAACGGCTACGAGCAGTACTTC.

A remark on this clone: Other DNA sequences in the same sample also yield this CDR3. The chain combines TRBV9 with TRBJ2-3, with D perhaps matching TRBD2 (5 bases). V was clipped by 4 bases and J by 6 bases, with 15 bases between them. The CDR3 is made up of 14 amino acids. Per the germline V gene, CDR1 is SGDLS and CDR2 is YYNGEE. The CDR3 DNA is TGTGCCAGCAGCCCGCGCTATCGAGGGGATACGCAGTATTTT. This translates into CASSPRYRGDTQYF.

V gene TRBV11-1 combines with J gene TRBJ2-3; D is undetermined. Trimming pared 5 bases from V and 4 bases from J, leaving 13 bases between. The germline CDR1 and CDR2 sequences are SGHAT and FQDESV (reference sequence). The CDR3 is made up of 14 amino acids. DNA for the CDR3: TGTGCCAGCAGCCCAAGGTCGCTAGCAGATACGCAGTATTTT. It encodes CASSPRSLADTQYF.

V gene TRBV4-2 combines with J gene TRBJ1-1; D is undetermined. The germline gives CDR1 LGHNA, CDR2 YNFKEQ. With 1 base removed from V and 0 bases from J, the gap between germline ends came to 6 bases. This CDR3 spans 14 amino acids. The CDR3 spells CASSQGGVNTEAFF. DNA of the CDR3: TGTGCCAGCAGCCAAGGGGGTGTGAACACTGAAGCTTTCTTT.

V usage is TRBV11-2 and J usage is TRBJ1-4; D is undetermined. V was shortened by 4 bases and J by 8 bases, with 5 bases between the two germline ends. The germline V gene has CDR1 SGHAT and CDR2 FQNNGV. This CDR3 region has 11 residues. This CDR3 is CASSSREKLFF. The CDR3 nucleotides read TGTGCCAGCAGCTCCAGGGAAAAACTGTTTTTT.

The chain is built from TRBV6-1 and TRBJ2-7; D might be TRBD2 (7 bases). There are 18 residues in the CDR3. The V end was cut by 2 bases, the J end by 0 bases, with 20 bases between. The germline gives CDR1 MNHNS, CDR2 SASEGT. The CDR3 sequence: CASSEHGGGLTFSYEQYF. Here the CDR3 DNA reads TGTGCCAGCAGTGAACATGGGGGGGGCCTGACTTTCTCCTACGAGCAGTACTTC.

The chain has TRBV25-1 and TRBJ2-1; D is unclear. The CDR3 totals 17 residues. Trimming cost V 2 bases and J 4 bases, with 18 bases left between them. Germline assignment: CDR1 MGHDK and CDR2 SYGVNS. This CDR3 reads CASSEGEVLRGYNEQFF. DNA for the CDR3: TGTGCCAGCAGTGAAGGGGAAGTCCTCCGCGGATACAATGAGCAGTTCTTC.

CDR3 nucleotides: TGTGCCAGCAGCTCACTTAGCGGGGGGGCCCCAGATACGCAGTATTTT. Translating gives CASSSLSGGAPDTQYF. The chain joins TRBV7-9 to TRBJ2-3, with 11 bases matching TRBD2. The CDR3 has 16 residues. Germline loops: CDR1 SEHNR, CDR2 FQNEAQ (reference sequence). Trimming took 4 bases from V and 4 from J; bases not matched to a gene: 7. Using reference TRBV7-9 and TRBJ2-3 for the parts outside the CDR3, the full variable domain is DTGVSQNPRHKITKRGQNVTFRCDPISEHNRLYWYRQTLGQGPEFLTYFQNEAQLEKSRLLSDRFSAERPKGSFSTLEIQRTEQGDSAMYLCASSSLSGGAPDTQYFGPGTRLTVL.

The CDR3 DNA reads TGCGCCAGCAGCCAAGTAATAGGGGGCGAGAATGGCTACACCTTC. It encodes CASSQVIGGENGYTF. V usage is TRBV4-1 and J usage is TRBJ1-2; 7 nucleotides align to TRBD1. CDR1 MGHRA and CDR2 YSYEKL come from the germline V gene. The CDR3 runs to 15 residues. The V and J ends lost 1 base and 6 bases, in that order; junction bases with no gene match: 8.

The chain uses TRBV7-8 and TRBJ2-7; D might be TRBD1 (6 bases). With 5 bases removed from V and 4 bases from J, the gap between germline ends came to 21 bases. CDR1 SGHVS and CDR2 FQNEAQ come from the germline V gene. CDR3 size: 16 residues. In DNA form, the CDR3 reads TGTGCCAGCAGCGTACCCCGAGGACAGAGTTCTTACGAGCAGTACTTC. Amino acids: CASSVPRGQSSYEQYF.